These 5 T cell receptor beta chains came from one sample sequenced in a study of blood T cell repertoires in COVID-19. TCRdb's copy holds only in-frame clones and misses some; the assay was immunoSEQ multiplex PCR. In the table there are 150,000 to 200,000 clones, roughly nine tenths of which are singletons. The sample taken for sequencing was peripheral blood. These receptors all come from a man aged 65-85 years with active or convalescent COVID-19.

The CDR3 here is CASSLVQGIYEQYF. In DNA form, the CDR3 reads TGTGCCAGCAGTTTAGTTCAGGGAATCTACGAGCAGTACTTC. The chain has TRBV28 and TRBJ2-7; a possible D gene is TRBD1 (5 bases). CDR1 and CDR2 from the germline V gene are MDHEN and SYDVKM. The CDR3 is 14 residues long. V gave up 2 bases and J gave up 3 bases, with 11 bases separating them.

The V gene is TRBV6-2 or TRBV6-3, the J gene TRBJ2-7, with D unresolved. Germline V gene sequence: CDR1 MNHEY, CDR2 SVGEGT. The germline V and J ends were trimmed by 6 bases and 3 bases, with 9 bases remaining between them. This CDR3 has 12 amino acids. The CDR3 loop is CASSRPIYEQYF. The CDR3 nucleotides are TGTGCCAGCAGCCGTCCTATCTACGAGCAGTACTTC.

V and J are TRBV11-2 and TRBJ1-3; a possible D gene is TRBD1 (5 bases). Germline V gene lookup returns CDR1 SGHAT and CDR2 FQNNGV. V was pared by 3 bases and J by 8 bases, with 14 bases between. The CDR3 runs to 14 residues. CDR3: CASSLGGGVDTIYF. The CDR3 DNA sequence: TGTGCCAGCAGCTTGGGGGGTGGCGTAGACACCATATATTTT.

J is TRBJ1-5 and V is TRBV16; 8 nucleotides line up with TRBD1. The V gene end was trimmed by 4 bases and the J gene end by 9 bases; junction bases not matched to a gene: 11. The CDR3 runs 15 residues. CDR1 is KGHSY, CDR2 FQNENV, per germline. The CDR3 protein is CASSPQGAGVRPQHF. The CDR3, as DNA: TGTGCCAGCAGCCCGCAGGGGGCAGGTGTCAGGCCCCAGCATTTT.

The V gene is TRBV2, the J gene TRBJ2-3; 7 bases are shared with TRBD2. Germline V gene data show CDR1 as SNHLY and CDR2 as FYNNEI. This CDR3 region has 12 residues. After removal of 5 bases from V and 5 bases from J, the junction contained 1 base not matched to a gene. CDR3 residues: CASSWGGDTQYF. In DNA form, the CDR3 reads TGTGCCAGCAGTTGGGGGGGAGATACGCAGTATTTT.